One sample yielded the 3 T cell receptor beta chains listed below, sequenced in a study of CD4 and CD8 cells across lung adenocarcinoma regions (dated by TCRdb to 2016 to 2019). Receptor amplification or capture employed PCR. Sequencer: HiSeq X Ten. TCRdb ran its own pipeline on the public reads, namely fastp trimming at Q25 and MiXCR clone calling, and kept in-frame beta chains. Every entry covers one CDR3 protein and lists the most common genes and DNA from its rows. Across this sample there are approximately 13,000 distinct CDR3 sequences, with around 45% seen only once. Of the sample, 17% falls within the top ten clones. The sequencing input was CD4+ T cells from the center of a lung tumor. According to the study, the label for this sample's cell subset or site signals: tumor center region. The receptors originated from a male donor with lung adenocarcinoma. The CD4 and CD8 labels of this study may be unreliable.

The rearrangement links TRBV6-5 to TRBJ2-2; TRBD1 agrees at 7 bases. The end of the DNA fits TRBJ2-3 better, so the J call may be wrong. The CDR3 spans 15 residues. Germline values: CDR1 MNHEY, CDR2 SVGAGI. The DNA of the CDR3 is TGTGCCAGCAGACTCCAGTCCGGAATTACAGGGGAGCAGTATTTT. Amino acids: CASRLQSGITGEQYF.

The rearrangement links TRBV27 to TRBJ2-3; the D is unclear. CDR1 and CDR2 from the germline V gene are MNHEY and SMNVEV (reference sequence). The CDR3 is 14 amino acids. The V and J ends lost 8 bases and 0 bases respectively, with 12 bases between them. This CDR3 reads CASGSETSTDTQYF. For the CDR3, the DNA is TGTGCCAGCGGATCCGAGACTAGCACAGATACGCAGTATTTT.

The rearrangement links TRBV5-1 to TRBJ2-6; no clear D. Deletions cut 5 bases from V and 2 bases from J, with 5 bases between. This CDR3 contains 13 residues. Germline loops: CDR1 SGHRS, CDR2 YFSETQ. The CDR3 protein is CASSDPGANVLTF. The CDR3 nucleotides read TGCGCCAGCAGTGACCCTGGGGCCAACGTCCTGACTTTC.